This T cell receptor (beta chain) came from a study of blood T cell repertoires in COVID-19 (dated by TCRdb to 2019 to 2021). About the investigation overall: Samples from collaborators originated in the United States, Italy and Spain and spanned both the acute and convalescent phases of COVID-19. A freely available public database, intended as a resource for researchers studying the immune response to SARS-CoV-2, is where the repertoires were released. Samples came from the ongoing ImmuneRACE study (first 160 participants) plus 1,254 subjects from 6 global collaborators. A de-identified subject ID, COVID-19 status, age in years and sex were almost always included in the sample metadata. HLA class I and class II types, where available, came from metadata supplied by the sample provider rather than from assay-based typing. The prospective study material was composed of cDNA or gDNA derived from T cells, B-cell-depleted T cells, or PBMCs. Deeply sampled blood TCRbeta repertoires from subjects exposed to, actively infected with, or recovered from COVID-19 were included in the dataset.

A distance of 11 bases separates the germline ends of V and J, which lose 4 bases and 6 bases respectively. Measured from the cysteine to the phenylalanine, the CDR3 is 13 residues long. Of the read, only the CDR3 DNA is kept; its 39 bases are in frame from base 1. As encoded in the germline V gene, CDR1 is MGHRA while CDR2 is YSYEKL. Participants in the prospective study were enrolled through a virtual design, were aged roughly 18 to 100 years, and lived in roughly 24 United States geographic areas. To assign participants to cohorts, the prospective study relied on clinical history that participants themselves reported in a screening survey and a study questionnaire. Recovered participants in ImmuneRACE Cohort 3 were defined by two consecutive negative NP/OP PCR tests, clearance by a healthcare professional, or resolution of symptoms. In the prospective study, whole blood, serum and a nasopharyngeal or oropharyngeal swab were collected from each participant by mobile phlebotomists. Over an approximately 2-month period, participants in the prospective study had the option of providing additional blood draws and questionnaires. Before DNA extraction, prospective study blood samples were shipped either frozen or at room temperature.

In the case of this clone: What this receptor recognizes is not known. No clone much larger than this one lies a single base away; base qualities are absent.

Summary of the overall study and its limitations: Clinical and demographic metadata were provided uncurated, with the amount varying by source and participant.

TCRbeta CDR3 regions were amplified from genomic DNA by means of the immunoSEQ Assay, a bias-controlled multiplex PCR. Processing in the source paper ran as follows. Within the assay, amplification of reference gene primers was used to estimate how many nucleated cells each sample contained. To quantify the absolute abundance of each unique TCRbeta CDR3 rearrangement, sequence reads were collapsed and filtered. For each sample, productive Simpson clonality was calculated as the square root of Simpson's diversity index over productive rearrangements. TCRdb re-hosts the immuneACCESS table, in-frame sequences only. Its copies lack some clones; in the studies checked, an unresolved V gene accounts for under half of them, and the cause for the rest is not known. V and J calls and clone size are copied from that table; D and trimming were computed from the DNA. Present in this sample are about 200,000 clones, 70% to 85% of which were seen just once. 15% of the sample goes to the ten largest clones.

This chain joins TRBV4-1 to TRBJ2-3; the best D guess is TRBD2, with 6 bases matching. The receptor was derived from a man in his forties or fifties who had recovered from COVID-19. The specimen was PBMCs or T cells enriched from blood (not recorded which). CDR3 region: CASSPTSLDTQYF. The nucleotides are TGCGCCAGCAGCCCCACTAGCTTGGATACGCAGTATTTT.